Below are 10 T cell receptor beta chains sequenced from a single sample in a study of T-cell memory formation after mild COVID-19. In TCRdb, the 5' RACE reads were re-called with MiXCR into one record per CDR3 protein. The sample records 200,000 to 250,000 distinct CDR3 sequences, 15% to 17% being singletons. What was sequenced was PBMCs or a T cell subset sorted from them (not recorded which). These receptors were collected from an adult woman who had mild COVID-19 (a few samples of this study predate the infection). Cell type and time point are not known.

The chain recombines TRBV25-1 with TRBJ2-7; D may be TRBD1 or TRBD2 (5 bases each). CDR3 length equals 12 residues. V lost 4 bases to trimming and J lost 6 bases, with 10 bases between them. Looked up from germline, CDR1 is MGHDK and CDR2 is SYGVNS. CDR3 coding DNA: TGTGCCAGCAGTGGATCGGGGCGCGAGCAGTACTTC. Its translation is CASSGSGREQYF.

Only a few counts were recorded for this clonotype. V usage is TRBV5-1 and J usage is TRBJ2-2, with D maybe TRBD1 (5 bases). The CDR3 is 14 residues long. The germline CDR1 and CDR2 sequences are SGHRS and YFSETQ. V lost 5 bases and J 4 bases, leaving 12 bases between the germline ends. Here the CDR3 DNA reads TGCGCCAGCAGATTTGGGGCAAGCACCGGGGAGCTGTTTTTT. Protein sequence: CASRFGASTGELFF.

V is TRBV11-2 and J is TRBJ2-3; 11 bases align to TRBD2. Germline CDR1 SGHAT, CDR2 FQNNGV. J gave up 0 bases and V 8 bases, and 10 bases lay outside the gene matches. This CDR3 is 17 amino acids long. The CDR3 region is CASSGTSGFSSTDTQYF. CDR3 coding DNA: TGTGCCAGCTCCGGGACTAGCGGTTTTTCTAGCACAGATACGCAGTATTTT.

The chain carries TRBV7-6 and TRBJ2-1; maybe TRBD2 (6 bases). CDR3 length: 20 amino acids. The V end was cut by 2 bases, the J end by 4 bases, with 27 bases between. Germline CDR1 SGHVS, CDR2 FNYEAQ. CDR3 DNA: TGTGCCAGCAGCTTAAGGGGCCACGGGACTTCGGGGAGTTTTTACAATGAGCAGTTCTTC. As protein: CASSLRGHGTSGSFYNEQFF.

The chain joins TRBV12-3 or TRBV12-4 to TRBJ2-7, with D possibly called TRBD1 or TRBD2 (5 bases each). The V end lost 6 bases, the J end lost 7 bases, and 22 bases lay between the germline ends. CDR3 length: 15 amino acids. The CDR3 sequence: CASSEGGHVVLEQYF. The CDR3 nucleotides read TGTGCCAGCAGCGAGGGTGGACATGTGGTGTTGGAGCAGTACTTC.

This clonotype was found a few times. The rearrangement uses TRBV27 and TRBJ1-5; D unclear. Germline V gene data show CDR1 as MNHEY and CDR2 as SMNVEV (reference sequence). This CDR3 has 13 amino acids. The V end lost 4 bases, the J end lost 7 bases, and 11 bases lay between the germline ends. The CDR3 coding sequence is TGTGCCAGCAGTTCTCGACCTTCCCAGCCCCAGCATTTT. It translates to CASSSRPSQPQHF.

The J gene is TRBJ1-2, the V gene TRBV6-1; D call uncertain. CDR3 length: 13 amino acids. The V and J ends lost 2 bases and 8 bases respectively, with 12 bases between them. Germline V gene lookup returns CDR1 MNHNS and CDR2 SASEGT. CDR3 amino acids: CASSESLRGGYTF. CDR3 bases: TGTGCCAGCAGTGAATCCCTGAGAGGAGGCTACACCTTC.

The chain couples TRBV10-3 to TRBJ2-5; D gene ambiguous. V lost 6 bases, J lost 1 base, and 3 bases lay in between. Germline V CDR1 and CDR2: ENHRY, SYGVKD. This CDR3 has 11 amino acids. The CDR3 sequence: CAISVQETQYF. The CDR3 DNA follows: TGTGCCATCAGCGTCCAAGAGACCCAGTACTTC.

The chain combines TRBV20-1 with TRBJ1-2, with 10 bases identical to TRBD1. Looked up from germline, CDR1 is DFQATT and CDR2 is SNEGSKA (reference sequence). There are 21 residues in the CDR3. V trimming: 0 bases; J trimming: 0 bases; junction bases outside the gene matches: 19. CDR3 region: CSARDRRDRGGTLGSNYGYTF. The CDR3 nucleotides read TGCAGTGCTAGAGATCGCCGGGACAGGGGAGGAACATTGGGATCTAACTATGGCTACACCTTC.

J is TRBJ2-1 and V is TRBV12-3 or TRBV12-4, with 10 bases aligning to TRBD2. Trimming removed 4 bases from V and 2 bases from J; junction bases left unmatched: 2. This CDR3 has 15 amino acids. CDR3 nucleotide sequence: TGTGCCAGCAGTTCACTAGCGGGGACCTACAATGAGCAGTTCTTC. This encodes CASSSLAGTYNEQFF.